This is a list of T cell receptor beta chains from one sample in a study of blood T cell repertoires in COVID-19. Generated by immunoSEQ multiplex PCR, the TCRdb table keeps only in-frame clones and is missing some. The table records tens of thousands of clones, about nine tenths of them present only once. Sequenced: peripheral blood. These receptors all come from a man aged 50 to 60 with active COVID-19. Each CDR3 is given with its conserved first and last residue. A D gene is named only where the DNA matches it firmly.

D	V	J	DNA	CDR3
TRBD1	TRBV27	TRBJ1-2	TGTGCCAGCAGTCCTACGGGACAGGGCGGTGGCTACACCTTC	CASSPTGQGGGYTF
TRBD1	TRBV7-9	TRBJ2-3	TGTGCCAGCAGCTTGACAGGGAGCACAGATACGCAGTATTTT	CASSLTGSTDTQYF
TRBD2	TRBV5-8	TRBJ2-3	TGTGCCAGCAGCCCCAGACTAGCGGGAGGGCTGAGGGATACGCAGTATTTT	CASSPRLAGGLRDTQYF
TRBD2	TRBV18	TRBJ2-2	TGTGCCAGCTCACCACCGTTGACTAGCGGGCTCTTGAGCGGGGAGCTGTTTTTT	CASSPPLTSGLLSGELFF
TRBD1	TRBV28	TRBJ2-4	TGTGCCAGCAGTTTCCAGGGGGCACGGGGCAAAAACATTCAGTACTTC	CASSFQGARGKNIQYF
NA	TRBV4-3	TRBJ2-5	TGCGCCAGCAGCCAGGGGGCTGGTAAACAAGAGACCCAGTACTTC	CASSQGAGKQETQYF
TRBD2	TRBV7-2	TRBJ2-2	TGTGCCAGCAGCTTAAGCGGGGGGATCACCGGGGAGCTGTTTTTT	CASSLSGGITGELFF
NA	TRBV28	TRBJ2-6	TGTGCCAGCAGTTTATCCCCGACAGGCTCTGGGGCCAACGTCCTGACTTTC	CASSLSPTGSGANVLTF
NA	TRBV20-1	TRBJ2-7	TGCAGTGCTAGTACGGGAACCAAGCGGATCTACGAGCAGTACTTC	CSASTGTKRIYEQYF
NA	TRBV7-3	TRBJ2-2	TGTGCCAGCAGCCCGACAGTGAACACCGGGGAGCTGTTTTTT	CASSPTVNTGELFF
NA	TRBV19	TRBJ1-2	TGTGCCAGTAGTAACCCCTCAGACAGAGGAGGCTACACCTTC	CASSNPSDRGGYTF
TRBD1	TRBV6-2/TRBV6-3	TRBJ1-1	TGTGCCAGCAGTTATTTGGGACAGGGGAGAGGATTCTTT	CASSYLGQGRGFF
TRBD1	TRBV29-1	TRBJ1-2	TGCAGCGTCGGAGGACAGGCTCCCTATGGCTACACCTTC	CSVGGQAPYGYTF
TRBD1	TRBV28	TRBJ2-3	TGTGCCAGCAGGATGTGGGACAGAGACACAGATACGCAGTATTTT	CASRMWDRDTDTQYF
TRBD1	TRBV28	TRBJ1-4	TGTGCCAGCGGGGACCCGACAGGGGGTATTAATGAAAAACTGTTTTTT	CASGDPTGGINEKLFF